The 10 T cell receptor beta chains given below trace back to one sample, sequenced in a study of OX40 agonist ivuxolimab in advanced cancers. This table comes from immunoSEQ multiplex PCR, and its TCRdb copy is limited to in-frame clones, with some not included. The table includes over 25,000 clones, approximately 84% detected once. The starting material was CD4+ or CD8+ T cells sorted from blood, obtained in a trial of the OX40 agonist ivuxolimab. All receptors derive from an adult with an advanced solid tumor such as melanoma, head and neck, liver or kidney cancer.

The rearrangement uses TRBV18 and TRBJ2-3, with D tentatively TRBD1 or TRBD2 (5 bases each). The ends were cut back, 4 bases at V and 4 bases at J, with 9 bases in the middle. The germline V gene has CDR1 KGHSH and CDR2 LQKENI. This CDR3 spans 13 amino acids. The CDR3: CASSQGRADTQYF. CDR3 nucleotides: TGTGCCAGCTCACAGGGACGTGCAGATACGCAGTATTTT.

This sequence joins TRBV12-5 and TRBJ2-2, with unresolved D. The CDR3 totals 15 residues. V was cut by 5 bases and J by 5 bases, with 15 bases left in between. Germline V gene lookup returns CDR1 LGHNT and CDR2 FRNRAP. The CDR3 DNA follows: TGTGCTAGTGGTCCCCCCCCTGATACGACCGGGGAGCTGTTTTTT. It yields the protein CASGPPPDTTGELFF. The variable domain in full, with the rest retrieved from reference TRBV12-5 and TRBJ2-2, is DARVTQTPRHKVTEMGQEVTMRCQPILGHNTVFWYRQTMMQGLELLAYFRNRAPLDDSGMPKDRFSAEMPDATLATLKIQPSEPRDSAVYFCASGPPPDTTGELFFGEGSRLTVL.

The chain joins TRBV10-3 to TRBJ1-5, with 7 bases that match TRBD1. The germline gives CDR1 ENHRY, CDR2 SYGVKD. With V trimmed by 2 bases and J by 7 bases, 5 bases remained unmatched. CDR3 length: 14 amino acids. CDR3 nucleotides: TGTGCCATCAGTGAGAAGGGGGCTTGGCAGCCCCAGCATTTT. It encodes CAISEKGAWQPQHF.

This clone was picked up a small number of times. The chain has TRBV7-9 and TRBJ2-7; 7 nucleotides agree with TRBD2. V gave up 4 bases and J gave up 5 bases; unmatched junction bases: 5. The CDR3 sequence is 13 residues long. Germline V gene data show CDR1 as SEHNR and CDR2 as FQNEAQ (reference sequence). The CDR3 reads CASSWGGSNEQYF. For the CDR3, the DNA is TGTGCCAGCAGCTGGGGGGGTTCCAACGAGCAGTACTTC.

This chain uses TRBV28 with TRBJ1-3; D possibly corresponds to TRBD1 (5 bases). Germline V gene sequence: CDR1 MDHEN, CDR2 SYDVKM. Trimming took off 5 bases at V and 4 bases at J, with 12 bases between the two ends. There are 14 residues in the CDR3. The DNA of the CDR3 is TGTGCCAGCAGTCCAGGGAGTTACGGAAACACCATATATTTT. It encodes CASSPGSYGNTIYF.

The V and J genes are TRBV19 and TRBJ2-1, with D hard to call. The CDR3 length is 13 residues. Trimming cost V 5 bases and J 4 bases, with 9 bases left between them. Germline values: CDR1 LNHDA, CDR2 SQIVND (reference sequence). CDR3 residues: CASSFGIYNEQFF. Written as DNA, the CDR3 is TGTGCCAGTAGTTTCGGTATTTACAATGAGCAGTTCTTC.

V gene TRBV19 combines with J gene TRBJ1-5; 7 bases line up with TRBD1. V shed 0 bases and J 6 bases; nucleotides not matched to a gene: 5. Germline assignment: CDR1 LNHDA and CDR2 SQIVND (reference sequence). This CDR3 is built from 15 residues. The CDR3 sequence is CASSIDLQGSQPQHF. The CDR3 bases are TGTGCCAGTAGTATAGACCTACAGGGGAGTCAGCCCCAGCATTTT.

The J gene is TRBJ2-5, the V gene TRBV15; 7 bases fit TRBD2. The CDR3 runs to 17 residues. The J segment lost 5 bases and the V segment lost 3 bases, leaving 15 bases of the junction unmatched. The germline V gene has CDR1 LNHNV and CDR2 YYDKDF (reference sequence). The CDR3 bases are TGTGCCACCAGCAGGCCTCCCGGGGGAGGGCCGAGGGAGACCCAGTACTTC. Its protein is CATSRPPGGGPRETQYF.

CDR3 loop: CASSQDWSVSGEQFF. As DNA, the CDR3 is TGCGCCAGCAGCCAAGATTGGTCTGTTTCCGGTGAGCAGTTCTTC. V gene TRBV4-1 combines with J gene TRBJ2-1; D not resolved. Trimming removed 0 bases from V and 9 bases from J, with 15 bases in between. The CDR3 covers 15 residues. Germline values: CDR1 MGHRA, CDR2 YSYEKL.

This clone came up a few times. The V and J genes are TRBV7-6 and TRBJ2-5; the D is unclear. The ends were cut back, 0 bases at V and 2 bases at J, with 13 bases in the middle. Germline V CDR1 and CDR2: SGHVS, FNYEAQ. There are 16 residues in the CDR3. CDR3 bases: TGTGCCAGCAGCTTAGCGGATAGGGTAGGGCAAGAGACCCAGTACTTC. This codes for CASSLADRVGQETQYF.